Detailed here is one T cell receptor (beta chain). Its cognate antigen has yet to be identified. It has no much larger one-base neighbor in the sample; base qualities were not kept. The time point tag for this specimen amounts to: baseline pretreatment blood. This sample's treatment or condition label indicates: 15 Gy SBRT to primary tumor, nephrectomy 4 weeks later. To follow tumor-enriched clonotypes, serial peripheral blood was collected from radiation-treated patients at baseline and at 2 weeks and 4 weeks after SBRT. Every patient's renal cell carcinoma showed clear cell pathology. Genomic DNA for TCR sequencing was prepared using the QIAamp DNA Blood Mini Kit (Qiagen). Samples were included in the analyses only if all quality control checks were passed. The immunoSEQ kit was used, according to the manufacturer's recommendations, to generate TCR beta libraries from genomic DNA. To prepare libraries, a first multiplex PCR with proprietary primers was run, followed by a second PCR that added unique barcodes, and a bead cleanup was done after each round. A kit-provided positive control reaction and a negative control reaction were included in every sample batch. The final libraries were assessed on an Agilent 4200 TapeStation D1000 ScreenTape, pooled by volume, and quantified by qPCR. An Illumina NextSeq500 fitted with a MidOutput 150-cycle cartridge performed the sequencing, running 156 Read1 cycles and 15 Index1 cycles with the kit's custom primers. The pooled library was loaded at 0.85 to 1 pM, with an approximately 20% PhiX control spiked in. In the authors' own workflow: Vendor-processed data were analyzed in R, with a clonotype defined as all T cells sharing the same CDR3 nucleotide sequence. For clone abundance analyses, frequencies were normalized to the 10,000 most abundant clones per sample. Public T cell clones, which averaged fewer than five per sample, were removed prior to analysis. Tumor-enriched clonotypes and baseline blood-enriched clonotypes were defined as those with an abundance difference of at least 32-fold between compartments. A beta-binomial differential abundance model was applied to find clonotypes that expanded or contracted between blood time points. Tumor-blood repertoire similarity was measured with the Baroni-Urbani and Buser coefficient, and group comparisons used two-tailed Wilcoxon tests in R. TCRdb holds this immuneACCESS table with in-frame rearrangements only. Some clones are missing; in checked studies, unresolved V genes explain under half, and the rest has no known cause. D and trimming come from the DNA, and the V and J calls and clone size come from that table. A total of 95,000 to 150,000 clones appear in this sample, approximately 80% of them only once. The top ten clones comprise about 3% of the sample.

The data originate from a study of radiation and T cells in renal cell carcinoma (dated by TCRdb to 2019 to 2021). Some background on the complete study: The samples were obtained from a clinical trial, where primary renal cell carcinomas were treated with 15 Gy stereotactic body radiation therapy and then removed by nephrectomy 4 weeks afterward. TCR beta sequencing covered approximately 51 samples in total, comprising some 26 tumors and around 27 peripheral blood samples. In the 53 samples combined, some 4,000,000 unique CDR3 nucleotide sequences were found, encoding roughly 3,000,000 unique CDR3 amino acid sequences.

On the study overall, not on this receptor specifically: Effects of radiation dose or scheduling on the TCR repertoire could not be addressed with the single-armed trial design. Dynamics of the blood repertoire were not tracked past 4 weeks after treatment. In blood, the top tumor clonotypes increased from baseline to 2 weeks after radiation and then shrank by 4 weeks, which suggests a temporary expansion of tumor-resident clones. Because pretreatment tumor biopsies were not available, the baseline intratumoral presence of clonotypes could not be determined.

A distance of 14 bases separates the germline ends of V and J, which lose 10 bases and 8 bases respectively. The CDR3, cysteine through phenylalanine, is 11 amino acids long. Just the 33-base CDR3 DNA is kept, in frame starting at base 1. CDR1 MNHNY and CDR2 SVGAGI were looked up in the germline V gene (reference sequence). The TCR comes from a woman aged 55-69 years with renal cell carcinoma. The chain is made from TRBV6-6 and TRBJ1-2; the D gene remains uncertain. The specimen was blood, collected from a patient whose treatment included radiotherapy and nephrectomy. The DNA sequence is given as TGTGCCACCCGAGATCGCTGGGGCTACACCTTC. Its protein is CATRDRWGYTF.